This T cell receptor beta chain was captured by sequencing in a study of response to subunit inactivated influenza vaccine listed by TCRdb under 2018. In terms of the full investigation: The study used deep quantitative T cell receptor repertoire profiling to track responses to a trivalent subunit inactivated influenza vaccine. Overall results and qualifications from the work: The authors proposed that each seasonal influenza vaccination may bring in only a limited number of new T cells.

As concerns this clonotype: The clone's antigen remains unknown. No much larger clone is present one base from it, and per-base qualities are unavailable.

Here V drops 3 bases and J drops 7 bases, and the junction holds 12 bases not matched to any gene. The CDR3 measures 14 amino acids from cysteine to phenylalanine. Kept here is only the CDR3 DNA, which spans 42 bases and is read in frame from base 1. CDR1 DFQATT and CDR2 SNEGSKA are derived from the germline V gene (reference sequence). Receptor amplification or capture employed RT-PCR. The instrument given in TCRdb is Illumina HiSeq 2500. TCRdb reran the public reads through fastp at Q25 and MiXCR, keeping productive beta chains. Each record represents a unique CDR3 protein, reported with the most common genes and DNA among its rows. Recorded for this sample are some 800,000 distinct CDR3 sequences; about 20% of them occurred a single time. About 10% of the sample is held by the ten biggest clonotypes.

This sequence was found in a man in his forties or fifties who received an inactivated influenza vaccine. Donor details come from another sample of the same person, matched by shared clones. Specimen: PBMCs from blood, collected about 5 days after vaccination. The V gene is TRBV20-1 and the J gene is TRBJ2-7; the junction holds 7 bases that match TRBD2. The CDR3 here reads CSARGGTRDGEQYF. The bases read TGCAGTGCTAGGGGAGGGACGAGGGACGGAGAGCAGTACTTC.